This entry lists 32 T cell receptor beta chains sequenced from one sample in a study of T cells after yellow fever vaccination. MiXCR, run by TCRdb on the 5' RACE reads, gives a single entry per CDR3 protein. The sample has under 300,000 distinct CDR3 sequences; around 7% are singletons. The sample here was CD4+ T cells sorted from PBMCs, taken 15 days after the yellow fever booster vaccination. The receptors originated from a man between 25 and 39 years old who received the YFV17D yellow fever vaccine.

This clonotype has only a few counts. The V and J genes are TRBV6-1 and TRBJ2-5; D gene unclear. The CDR3 is 14 amino acids. Germline CDR1 MNHNS, CDR2 SASEGT. Trimming removed 5 bases from V and 2 bases from J, with 12 bases in between. This chain's CDR3 is CASSRLWEQETQYF. The CDR3 coding sequence is TGTGCCAGCAGTCGCCTCTGGGAACAAGAGACCCAGTACTTC.

The chain joins TRBV18 to TRBJ2-1, with a possible D match to TRBD2 (7 bases). The V gene lost 1 base and the J gene lost 3 bases, with 10 bases spanning the gap. The CDR3 consists of 15 residues. Germline loops: CDR1 KGHSH, CDR2 LQKENI. CDR3 DNA: TGTGCCAGCTCACCACAGGGAGGGGGCTACAATGAGCAGTTCTTC. Encoded protein: CASSPQGGGYNEQFF.

The V call is TRBV10-3, the J call TRBJ2-5, with D unclear. In germline, CDR1 is ENHRY, CDR2 SYGVKD. V was pared by 3 bases and J by 4 bases, with 6 bases between. The CDR3 loop spans 12 amino acids. CDR3 amino acids: CAISDLRETQYF. CDR3 DNA: TGTGCCATCAGTGATTTGCGAGAGACCCAGTACTTC.

This sequence joins TRBV6-5 and TRBJ2-5; the match to TRBD1 covers 7 bases. The germline gives CDR1 MNHEY, CDR2 SVGAGI. CDR3 length: 14 residues. Unmatched junction bases numbered 6, after V lost 0 bases and J lost 8 bases. The CDR3 bases are TGTGCCAGCAGTTACTCGACAGGGATTTTTACCCAGTACTTC. It codes for CASSYSTGIFTQYF.

This clonotype appeared many times. The chain combines TRBV5-1 with TRBJ2-7, with 7 bases lining up with TRBD1. This CDR3 has 14 amino acids. J gave up 4 bases and V 0 bases, and 4 bases lay outside the gene matches. Germline V gene data show CDR1 as SGHRS and CDR2 as YFSETQ. CDR3 residues: CASSLVGQTYEQYF. In nucleotides, the CDR3 is TGCGCCAGCAGCTTGGTGGGACAGACTTACGAGCAGTACTTC.

In this sample, this clonotype turned up many times. The chain links TRBV28 to TRBJ2-1; maybe TRBD2 (5 bases). The germline V and J ends were trimmed by 4 bases and 0 bases, with 19 bases remaining between them. This CDR3 comprises 18 residues. The germline CDR1 and CDR2 sequences are MDHEN and SYDVKM. Here the CDR3 reads CASSSFPLSGSSYNEQFF. The CDR3 DNA reads TGTGCCAGCAGTTCCTTCCCACTCAGCGGTAGCTCCTACAATGAGCAGTTCTTC.

This clonotype has only a few counts. The chain links TRBV7-2 to TRBJ2-5, with a weak D call TRBD2 (5 bases). CDR1 and CDR2 from the germline V gene are SGHTA and FQGNSA. Deletions cut 2 bases from V and 2 bases from J, with 9 bases between. The CDR3 runs 14 residues. CDR3 protein: CASSLWRAQETQYF. CDR3 DNA: TGTGCCAGCAGCTTATGGCGGGCTCAAGAGACCCAGTACTTC.

This chain links TRBV6-2 or TRBV6-3 with TRBJ2-7, with D unclear. Trimming pared 7 bases from V and 4 bases from J, leaving 17 bases between. In germline, CDR1 is MNHEY, CDR2 SVGEGT. The CDR3 extends over 14 amino acids. The CDR3 protein is CASKISGPQYEQYF. CDR3 nucleotide sequence: TGTGCCAGCAAGATCTCCGGGCCTCAGTACGAGCAGTACTTC.

This clonotype was recorded a few times. V is TRBV6-5 and J is TRBJ1-6; D is perhaps TRBD1 (6 bases). The germline gives CDR1 MNHEY, CDR2 SVGAGI. The CDR3 consists of 17 residues. The germline V and J ends were trimmed by 0 bases and 5 bases, with 14 bases remaining between them. The CDR3 DNA sequence: TGTGCCAGCAGTTACTCGATCAGGGGAGTGGATAATTCACCCCTCCACTTT. Translation: CASSYSIRGVDNSPLHF.

This chain connects TRBV27 to TRBJ1-5, with TRBD1 as a possible D gene (6 bases). CDR1 and CDR2 from the germline V gene are MNHEY and SMNVEV (reference sequence). V was cut by 5 bases and J by 6 bases, with 11 bases left in between. The CDR3 spans 13 residues. This CDR3 reads CASSLQGSQPQHF. CDR3 DNA: TGTGCCAGCAGTCTACAGGGTTCTCAGCCCCAGCATTTT.

The V and J genes are TRBV10-3 and TRBJ2-7, with D tentatively TRBD1 (6 bases). The CDR3 length is 12 residues. Germline values: CDR1 ENHRY, CDR2 SYGVKD. V was clipped by 7 bases and J by 6 bases, with 13 bases between them. CDR3 residues: CAITLGAGEQYF. CDR3 sequence (DNA): TGTGCCATCACCTTGGGGGCGGGCGAGCAGTACTTC.

Of note for this clonotype: At one of its ends the junction is not consistent with the germline gene, which may arise from a read error. This chain joins TRBV20-1 and TRBJ2-3; 8 nucleotides match TRBD2. CDR1 DFQATT and CDR2 SNEGSKA come from the germline V gene (reference sequence). The CDR3 spans 17 residues. The CDR3 DNA is TGCTGTGCTAGAGATTCCCGGAGCGGGAGCGTCACAGATACGCAGTATTTT. This translates into CCARDSRSGSVTDTQYF.

The chain couples TRBV7-2 to TRBJ2-6; D not resolved. Germline CDR1 is SGHTA and CDR2 is FQGNSA. The V end lost 6 bases, the J end lost 0 bases, and 9 bases lay between the germline ends. The CDR3 is 15 amino acids. CDR3 bases: TGTGCCAGCAGTCTCGGTATCTCTGGGGCCAACGTCCTGACTTTC. Protein product: CASSLGISGANVLTF.

This clonotype was seen many times. The chain is built from TRBV12-3 or TRBV12-4 and TRBJ2-1, with D possibly being TRBD2 (6 bases). CDR3 length: 17 residues. Between the trimmed V and J ends, which lost 8 bases and 4 bases, there was a span of 24 bases. This chain's CDR3 is CASVAQSGTFSYNEQFF. CDR3 sequence (DNA): TGTGCCAGCGTTGCCCAATCCGGGACTTTTAGTTACAATGAGCAGTTCTTC.

This clonotype appeared many times. The chain employs TRBV4-3 and TRBJ2-6, with no clear D. The CDR3 contains 15 residues. V lost 5 bases and J lost 0, with 8 bases in between. Germline values: CDR1 LGHNA, CDR2 YSLEER. In nucleotides, the CDR3 is TGCGCCAGCAGCTCACAGTCCTCTGGGGCCAACGTCCTGACTTTC. The encoded protein is CASSSQSSGANVLTF.

V is TRBV3-1 and J is TRBJ2-7; 7 nucleotides align to TRBD1. Germline CDR1 and CDR2: LGHDT and YNNKEL (reference sequence). The CDR3 contains 11 residues. Trimming removed 8 bases from V and 3 bases from J; junction bases left unmatched: 1. CDR3 nucleotides: TGTGCCAGCGGGACAGTCTACGAGCAGTACTTC. It translates to CASGTVYEQYF.

CDR3 loop: CASSGSMNTEAFF. The CDR3 nucleotides read TGTGCCAGCAGCGGATCTATGAACACTGAAGCTTTCTTT. The J gene is TRBJ1-1, the V gene TRBV9, with D unclear. Germline V CDR1 and CDR2: SGDLS, YYNGEE. The CDR3 extends over 13 amino acids. V was pared by 3 bases and J by 0 bases, with 6 bases between.

The chain links TRBV12-3 or TRBV12-4 to TRBJ1-2, with TRBD1 identical over 9 bases. Losses at the gene ends were 6 bases for V and 7 bases for J; bases not matched to a gene: 9. This CDR3 is 14 amino acids long. The CDR3: CASSHGQGRVGYTF. CDR3 bases: TGTGCCAGCAGCCACGGACAGGGGCGGGTTGGCTACACCTTC.

This clonotype has a handful of counts. CDR3 protein: CASSHLKGGSGYNEQFF. In DNA, the CDR3 is TGTGCCAGTAGCCACTTGAAGGGGGGATCGGGGTACAATGAGCAGTTCTTC. The rearrangement links TRBV19 to TRBJ2-1, with D possibly called TRBD1 or TRBD2 (6 bases each). Deletions cut 6 bases from V and 4 bases from J, with 22 bases between. The CDR3 is made up of 17 amino acids. Germline values: CDR1 LNHDA, CDR2 SQIVND (reference sequence).

A few counts support this clonotype. The V call is TRBV5-1, the J call TRBJ2-1; maybe TRBD2 (6 bases). This CDR3 region has 14 residues. Germline-derived CDR1 and CDR2 are SGHRS and YFSETQ. V dropped 4 bases and J dropped 8 bases, with 16 bases sitting between them. The CDR3 here is CASSPGTAKHEQFF. The CDR3 region has the DNA TGCGCCAGCAGCCCAGGGACTGCCAAGCATGAGCAGTTCTTC.

This clonotype appeared a few times. The chain links TRBV10-3 to TRBJ2-1; 9 nucleotides agree with TRBD1. Germline V gene sequence: CDR1 ENHRY, CDR2 SYGVKD. The CDR3 has 14 amino acids. Trimming took 11 bases from V and 3 from J; bases not matched to a gene: 8. The CDR3 here is CAADRGVNYNEQFF. CDR3 DNA sequence: TGTGCCGCTGACAGGGGGGTTAACTACAATGAGCAGTTCTTC.

This clonotype occurred many times. This chain connects TRBV3-1 to TRBJ2-7; possible D gene TRBD2, 5 bases. Looked up from germline, CDR1 is LGHDT and CDR2 is YNNKEL (reference sequence). Trimming removed 1 base from V and 3 bases from J, with 7 bases in between. The CDR3 length is 13 residues. The CDR3 DNA is TGTGCCAGCAGCCAAGTTCGGGACTACGAGCAGTACTTC. Its translation: CASSQVRDYEQYF.

This clonotype occurred a few times. The chain links TRBV7-3 to TRBJ1-1, with D perhaps TRBD1 (6 bases). V lost 5 bases and J lost 7, with 17 bases in between. The germline gives CDR1 SGHTA, CDR2 FQGTGA. The CDR3 runs 14 residues. The CDR3 loop is CASSPGGGASEAFF. CDR3 nucleotides: TGTGCCAGCAGCCCCGGGGGGGGGGCGAGTGAAGCTTTCTTT. Full variable domain (remainder filled in from reference TRBV7-3 and TRBJ1-1): GAGVSQTPSNKVTEKGKYVELRCDPISGHTALYWYRQSLGQGPEFLIYFQGTGAADDSGLPNDRFFAVRPEGSVSTLKIQRTERGDSAVYLCASSPGGGASEAFFGQGTRLTVV.

This clonotype was picked up many times. The chain combines TRBV5-1 with TRBJ2-1; either TRBD1 or TRBD2 may fit D (5 bases each). CDR1 is SGHRS, CDR2 YFSETQ, per germline. This CDR3 spans 15 amino acids. The V end lost 5 bases, the J end lost 2 bases, and 14 bases lay between the germline ends. The CDR3 is CASRAGTRPYNEQFF. DNA for the CDR3: TGCGCCAGCAGGGCCGGGACCCGACCCTACAATGAGCAGTTCTTC. Together with reference TRBV5-1 and TRBJ2-1, the CDR3 gives the full variable domain: KAGVTQTPRYLIKTRGQQVTLSCSPISGHRSVSWYQQTPGQGLQFLFEYFSETQRNKGNFPGRFSGRQFSNSRSEMNVSTLELGDSALYLCASRAGTRPYNEQFFGPGTRLTVL.

The sample holds a few counts of this clonotype. The V call is TRBV9, the J call TRBJ2-3, with 8 bases lining up with TRBD2. Per the germline V gene, CDR1 is SGDLS and CDR2 is YYNGEE. The CDR3 runs to 15 residues. Trimming removed 2 bases from V and 2 bases from J; junction bases left unmatched: 4. CDR3 nucleotide sequence: TGTGCCAGCAGCGTTAGACTAGCGAACACAGATACGCAGTATTTT. This gives the protein CASSVRLANTDTQYF.

This clonotype was detected many times. The chain carries TRBV12-3 or TRBV12-4 and TRBJ1-1; 9 positions agree with TRBD1. Losses at the gene ends were 2 bases for V and 8 bases for J; bases not matched to a gene: 9. The CDR3 is 15 amino acids. Here the CDR3 reads CASSLSGQGIHEAFF. CDR3 DNA: TGTGCCAGCAGTTTATCGGGACAGGGAATCCACGAAGCTTTCTTT.

This clonotype was counted at least ten times. The rearrangement links TRBV20-1 to TRBJ1-6; D possibly corresponds to TRBD1 (5 bases). The germline V and J ends were trimmed by 2 bases and 0 bases, with 14 bases remaining between them. Germline loops: CDR1 DFQATT, CDR2 SNEGSKA (reference sequence). The CDR3 runs to 17 residues. The CDR3 DNA is TGCAGTGCTAGAATCCCCCGACAGAGCTCCTATAATTCACCCCTCCACTTT. Translating gives CSARIPRQSSYNSPLHF.

This rearrangement joins TRBV18 to TRBJ2-5; D gene unclear. Trimming stripped 3 bases from V and 0 bases from J, with 5 bases between. The CDR3 loop spans 13 amino acids. The germline gives CDR1 KGHSH, CDR2 LQKENI. The CDR3 sequence: CASSPYNQETQYF. CDR3 DNA: TGTGCCAGCTCACCTTATAACCAAGAGACCCAGTACTTC.

This clonotype was observed many times. The chain couples TRBV7-2 to TRBJ2-5; the D is unclear. Germline loops: CDR1 SGHTA, CDR2 FQGNSA. Trimming shortened V by 2 bases and J by 9 bases, and 19 bases separated the two germline ends. This CDR3 is 15 amino acids long. The chain's CDR3 is CASSLFSGPLVSQYF. CDR3 coding DNA: TGTGCCAGCAGCTTATTTTCCGGACCCCTTGTCTCCCAGTACTTC.

V is TRBV5-6 and J is TRBJ2-3; D remains ambiguous. V lost 2 bases and J 2 bases, leaving 12 bases between the germline ends. The CDR3 runs to 15 residues. CDR1 is SGHDT, CDR2 YYEEEE, per germline. The CDR3 DNA reads TGTGCCAGCAGCTTTCGGTCCTCGAACACAGATACGCAGTATTTT. Protein: CASSFRSSNTDTQYF.

The chain carries TRBV10-3 and TRBJ2-7; D not resolved. The CDR3 sequence is 12 residues long. The V and J ends lost 0 bases and 2 bases respectively, with 2 bases between them. Germline CDR1 reads ENHRY; CDR2 reads SYGVKD. The CDR3 is CAISESPYEQYF. The CDR3 DNA follows: TGTGCCATCAGTGAGTCCCCCTACGAGCAGTACTTC.

Comments on this clonotype: This could be a read error, since a much larger clone is one nucleotide away. V is TRBV29-1 and J is TRBJ2-3, with no clear D. Germline lookup yields CDR1 SQVTM and CDR2 ANQGSEA. CDR3 length: 13 amino acids. V was shortened by 3 bases and J by 0 bases, with 7 bases between the two germline ends. CDR3 sequence: CSVDHGSTDTQYF. CDR3 DNA: TGCAGCGTTGACCATGGGAGCACAGATACGCAGTATTTT.